One and the same sample provided the 29 T cell receptor beta chains below, sequenced in a study of CD8 T cell repertoires and HIV-1 epitope variants. The antigens for these receptors are not known. Clones were read by immunoSEQ multiplex PCR, and TCRdb kept only the in-frame ones, dropping some. Among about 6,300 clones, 60% to 70% were seen once, and the ten largest hold less than 50%. Material: cultured CD8+ T cells derived from PBMCs. The receptor set was obtained from a male donor with HIV.

The chain employs TRBV11-2 and TRBJ2-3, with 12 bases aligning to TRBD2. The CDR3 runs 16 residues. Germline loops: CDR1 SGHAT, CDR2 FQNNGV. V was pared by 5 bases and J by 4 bases, with 7 bases of the junction left unmatched. DNA of the CDR3: TGTGCCAGCAGCCCCCGACTAGCGGGAGCGGCAGATACGCAGTATTTT. Protein: CASSPRLAGAADTQYF. The whole variable domain, remainder taken from reference TRBV11-2 and TRBJ2-3, is EAGVAQSPRYKIIEKRQSVAFWCNPISGHATLYWYQQILGQGPKLLIQFQNNGVVDDSQLPKDRFSAERLKGVDSTLKIQPAKLEDSAVYLCASSPRLAGAADTQYFGPGTRLTVL.

The chain combines TRBV7-8 with TRBJ2-2; D is uncertain. V lost 1 base and J lost 5, with 11 bases in between. Per germline, CDR1 SGHVS and CDR2 FQNEAQ. This CDR3 contains 15 residues. The CDR3 sequence is CASSLDAVGTGELFF. In nucleotides, the CDR3 is TGTGCCAGCAGCTTAGATGCGGTCGGGACCGGGGAGCTGTTTTTT.

This clone was seen just once. V usage is TRBV2 and J usage is TRBJ2-3; the match to TRBD1 covers 8 bases. CDR3 length: 15 residues. J gave up 0 bases and V 5 bases, and 4 bases lay outside the gene matches. In germline, CDR1 is SNHLY, CDR2 FYNNEI. CDR3 in amino acids: CASSSDRASTDTQYF. CDR3 sequence (DNA): TGTGCCAGCAGTTCGGACAGGGCTAGCACAGATACGCAGTATTTT.

V usage is TRBV11-1 and J usage is TRBJ2-3; tentatively, D is TRBD1 (5 bases). The CDR3 is 18 residues long. The V gene's germline CDR1 is SGHAT and CDR2 FQDESV (reference sequence). V was shortened by 1 base and J by 2 bases, with 19 bases between the two germline ends. CDR3 loop: CASSLEKWGSPHTDTQYF. CDR3 coding DNA: TGTGCCAGCAGCTTAGAAAAATGGGGCTCCCCCCACACAGATACGCAGTATTTT.

This clone is judged large. The V gene is TRBV9, the J gene TRBJ1-2; D is undetermined. Deletions cut 4 bases from V and 5 bases from J, with 18 bases between. CDR1 and CDR2 (germline): SGDLS, YYNGEE. The length of the CDR3 is 15 residues. CDR3: CASSFVGSGAYGYTF. As DNA, the CDR3 is TGTGCCAGCAGCTTCGTAGGGTCTGGAGCTTATGGCTACACCTTC.

The chain carries TRBV10-3 and TRBJ2-7; D perhaps matches TRBD1 (5 bases). Germline V gene sequence: CDR1 ENHRY, CDR2 SYGVKD. The length of the CDR3 is 14 residues. The ends were cut back, 2 bases at V and 0 bases at J, with 8 bases in the middle. The CDR3 loop reads CAISEQGSSYEQYF. The CDR3 DNA follows: TGTGCCATCAGTGAGCAGGGTAGCTCCTACGAGCAGTACTTC.

This clone was seen a few times. V usage is TRBV5-4 and J usage is TRBJ1-2, with TRBD1 as a possible D gene (5 bases). CDR3 size: 13 residues. Per the germline V gene, CDR1 is SGHNT and CDR2 is YYREEE (reference sequence). V was pared by 4 bases and J by 7 bases, with 14 bases between. This CDR3 is CASSVTGLLGYTF. The DNA of the CDR3 is TGTGCCAGCAGCGTTACAGGACTACTTGGCTACACCTTC.

The V gene is TRBV27, the J gene TRBJ2-1, with D perhaps matching TRBD2 (6 bases). The CDR3 has 14 amino acids. CDR1 MNHEY and CDR2 SMNVEV come from the germline V gene (reference sequence). V lost 4 bases and J 4 bases, leaving 11 bases between the germline ends. The CDR3 is CASSYSGAYNEQFF. The CDR3 bases are TGTGCCAGCAGTTATAGCGGAGCGTACAATGAGCAGTTCTTC.

This clone has more than one count but fewer than ten. This chain connects TRBV27 to TRBJ2-5, with D possibly TRBD1 on 6 matching bases. Germline V gene data show CDR1 as MNHEY and CDR2 as SMNVEV (reference sequence). V lost 3 bases, J lost 4 bases, and 15 bases lay in between. CDR3 length equals 15 residues. This CDR3 reads CASSLSTGMGETQYF. In DNA form, the CDR3 reads TGTGCCAGCAGTTTGTCTACAGGGATGGGAGAGACCCAGTACTTC.

This clone has a handful of counts. V gene TRBV28 combines with J gene TRBJ2-4, with 8 bases aligning to TRBD1. The junction had 10 bases not matched to a gene; V was cut back by 6 bases and J by 0 bases. This CDR3 is 17 amino acids long. The germline gives CDR1 MDHEN, CDR2 SYDVKM. CDR3 region: CASRSPRGQGAKNIQYF. In nucleotides, the CDR3 is TGTGCCAGCAGATCGCCTCGTGGACAGGGAGCCAAAAACATTCAGTACTTC.

The chain joins TRBV28 to TRBJ1-1; tentative D call: TRBD1 (5 bases). Germline CDR1 and CDR2: MDHEN and SYDVKM. The V gene lost 7 bases and the J gene lost 8 bases, with 20 bases spanning the gap. The CDR3 has 14 amino acids. The CDR3 nucleotides read TGTGCCAGCACCCCTGGGGCACGGGTGCCCGAAGCTTTCTTT. Its protein is CASTPGARVPEAFF.

Within the sample, this clone is large. V is TRBV28 and J is TRBJ2-5; 8 nucleotides agree with TRBD1. With V trimmed by 4 bases and J by 1 base, 5 bases remained unmatched. The CDR3 extends over 15 amino acids. Germline CDR1 MDHEN, CDR2 SYDVKM. CDR3 in DNA: TGTGCCAGCAGTTCCCCGGACAGGGCCCAAGAGACCCAGTACTTC. This translates into CASSSPDRAQETQYF.

The rearrangement joins TRBV19 to TRBJ1-1; no clear D gene. Germline CDR1 LNHDA, CDR2 SQIVND (reference sequence). CDR3 length equals 15 residues. Trimming shortened V by 1 base and J by 0 bases, and 9 bases separated the two germline ends. CDR3 nucleotides: TGTGCCAGTAGTATAGGAACAGCTATGAACACTGAAGCTTTCTTT. This encodes CASSIGTAMNTEAFF. Full variable domain (outside the CDR3, taken from reference TRBV19 and TRBJ1-1): DGGITQSPKYLFRKEGQNVTLSCEQNLNHDAMYWYRQDPGQGLRLIYYSQIVNDFQKGDIAEGYSVSREKKESFPLTVTSAQKNPTAFYLCASSIGTAMNTEAFFGQGTRLTVV.

This clone is deemed medium-sized (0.01 to 0.1%). DNA for the CDR3: TGTGCCAGCAGTGAGACTAGCGGGAGGCCAGATACGCAGTATTTT. Its translation: CASSETSGRPDTQYF. This chain joins TRBV6-1 and TRBJ2-3; the match to TRBD2 covers 13 bases. This CDR3 spans 15 amino acids. With 3 bases clipped from V and 4 bases from J, the junction kept 1 base outside the gene matches. The germline CDR1 and CDR2 sequences are MNHNS and SASEGT.

The CDR3 nucleotides are TGTGCCAGCAGTATAGACACCATAGAAGCTTTCTTT. Protein: CASSIDTIEAFF. The rearrangement joins TRBV5-4 to TRBJ1-1; no reliable D call. The CDR3 has 12 residues. Per the germline V gene, CDR1 is SGHNT and CDR2 is YYREEE (reference sequence). V was shortened by 5 bases and J by 8 bases, with 13 bases between the two germline ends.

V usage is TRBV6-1 and J usage is TRBJ2-7; 7 bases line up with TRBD2. This CDR3 is 18 amino acids long. V lost 2 bases and J lost 2; bases outside the gene matches: 15. Germline V lookup: CDR1 MNHNS, CDR2 SASEGT. For the CDR3, the DNA is TGTGCCAGCAGTGAATTCGACGATGGCGCGGGACTAACCTACGAGCAGTACTTC. Protein product: CASSEFDDGAGLTYEQYF.

This clone was detected only a few times. The chain joins TRBV7-9 to TRBJ2-1, with TRBD2 matching 12 bases. This CDR3 has 16 amino acids. Germline trimming cut 4 bases from V and 8 bases from J; bases unmatched to any gene: 9. The germline CDR1 and CDR2 sequences are SEHNR and FQNEAQ (reference sequence). CDR3 loop: CASSSTTSGGKDEQFF. The CDR3 DNA is TGTGCCAGCAGCTCGACGACTAGCGGGGGAAAGGATGAGCAGTTCTTC.

The rearrangement joins TRBV30 to TRBJ2-2; 7 bases match TRBD1. Trimming took 1 base from V and 4 from J; bases not matched to a gene: 3. CDR1 and CDR2 (germline): GTSNPN, SVGIG (reference sequence). The CDR3 extends over 14 amino acids. CDR3 amino acids: CAWSEGATTGELFF. The CDR3 DNA reads as TGTGCCTGGAGTGAGGGGGCGACCACCGGGGAGCTGTTTTTT.

The sample holds one count of this clone. The rearrangement joins TRBV6-5 to TRBJ2-1; 7 bases align to TRBD2. The J segment lost 0 bases and the V segment lost 5 bases, leaving 1 base of the junction unmatched. CDR1 is MNHEY, CDR2 SVGAGI, per germline. This CDR3 spans 14 amino acids. The CDR3 loop is CASSRGSSYNEQFF. CDR3 DNA sequence: TGTGCCAGCAGTCGCGGGAGCTCCTACAATGAGCAGTTCTTC.

Here the CDR3 reads CASSLEWVPYNEQFF. As DNA, the CDR3 is TGTGCCAGCAGCTTGGAATGGGTCCCCTACAATGAGCAGTTCTTC. The rearrangement uses TRBV5-6 and TRBJ2-1, with D hard to call. The length of the CDR3 is 15 residues. The V gene's germline CDR1 is SGHDT and CDR2 YYEEEE. Trimming removed 0 bases from V and 2 bases from J, with 9 bases in between.

The chain combines TRBV5-6 with TRBJ2-3; D uncertain. V was clipped by 1 base and J by 1 base, with 13 bases between them. The germline V gene encodes CDR1 SGHDT and CDR2 YYEEEE. The CDR3 is 16 amino acids. The CDR3 reads CASSLKVRAGTDTQYF. DNA for the CDR3: TGTGCCAGCAGCTTGAAGGTACGGGCCGGCACAGATACGCAGTATTTT. Looking up the rest from reference TRBV5-6 and TRBJ2-3 gives the full variable domain: DAGVTQSPTHLIKTRGQQVTLRCSPKSGHDTVSWYQQALGQGPQFIFQYYEEEERQRGNFPDRFSGHQFPNYSSELNVNALLLGDSALYLCASSLKVRAGTDTQYFGPGTRLTVL.

This sequence joins TRBV21-1 and TRBJ2-7; the table's D gene call, TRBD1, was not cross checked with the DNA. TRBV21-1 is given as a pseudogene. The length of the CDR3 is 15 residues. The CDR3 sequence is CASSKEQGSSYEQYF. The CDR3 region has the DNA TGTGCCAGCAGCAAAGAACAGGGGAGCTCCTACGAGCAGTACTTC.

V usage is TRBV19 and J usage is TRBJ2-1, with D unclear. The V gene's germline CDR1 is LNHDA and CDR2 SQIVND (reference sequence). CDR3 length: 12 amino acids. V was pared by 1 base and J by 9 bases, with 7 bases between. DNA for the CDR3: TGTGCCAGTAGTATAGGTCTGAGTGAGCAGTTCTTC. This encodes CASSIGLSEQFF.

The V call is TRBV19, the J call TRBJ2-5; 10 bases are shared with TRBD1. The CDR3 has 14 amino acids. Trimming at V came to 7 bases and at J to 5 bases, leaving 7 bases not matched to a gene. Germline CDR1 reads LNHDA; CDR2 reads SQIVND (reference sequence). The DNA of the CDR3 is TGTGCCAGTACCCTTAGACAGGGGGCGGAGACCCAGTACTTC. This gives the protein CASTLRQGAETQYF.

This clone came up once. The chain couples TRBV5-4 to TRBJ2-1; 8 positions agree with TRBD2. CDR1 is SGHNT, CDR2 YYREEE, per germline (reference sequence). This CDR3 is 15 amino acids long. The V gene end was trimmed by 0 bases and the J gene end by 3 bases; junction bases not matched to a gene: 2. Here the CDR3 reads CASSLVSGSYNEQFF. DNA of the CDR3: TGTGCCAGCAGCTTGGTCAGCGGGAGCTACAATGAGCAGTTCTTC.

The chain links TRBV7-9 to TRBJ1-1; D is possibly TRBD1 (5 bases). Germline V gene lookup returns CDR1 SEHNR and CDR2 FQNEAQ (reference sequence). Trimming took 1 base from V and 11 from J, leaving 11 bases between them. This CDR3 has 12 amino acids. Here the CDR3 DNA reads TGTGCCAGCAGCTTAGGTCAGGGATCGGCTTTCTTT. This codes for CASSLGQGSAFF.

This clone occurred a few times. This chain uses TRBV6-5 with TRBJ2-1; D is uncertain. This CDR3 comprises 14 residues. CDR1 and CDR2 from the germline V gene are MNHEY and SVGAGI. V lost 4 bases and J 2 bases, leaving 9 bases between the germline ends. The CDR3 region has the DNA TGTGCCAGCAGTTTCCAAGATACCTACAATGAGCAGTTCTTC. Translation: CASSFQDTYNEQFF.

The CDR3 is CASSLRGQNIQYF. The DNA of the CDR3 is TGTGCCAGCAGTTTGAGGGGTCAAAACATTCAGTACTTC. The chain uses TRBV11-3 and TRBJ2-4, with D perhaps given as TRBD1 or TRBD2 (5 bases each). The germline V and J ends were trimmed by 6 bases and 5 bases, with 11 bases remaining between them. Looked up from germline, CDR1 is SGHNT and CDR2 is YENEEA. This CDR3 region has 13 residues.

The chain links TRBV7-9 to TRBJ2-3; D is possibly TRBD1 (6 bases). V lost 3 bases to trimming and J lost 0 bases, with 13 bases between them. The CDR3 contains 16 residues. Looked up from germline, CDR1 is SEHNR and CDR2 is FQNEAQ (reference sequence). The CDR3 DNA follows: TGTGCCAGCAGCTTGGAACAGGGATATAGCACAGATACGCAGTATTTT. Amino acid sequence: CASSLEQGYSTDTQYF.